This is a list of T cell receptor beta chains from one sample in a study of blood T cell repertoires in COVID-19. The assay was immunoSEQ multiplex PCR, and TCRdb's table has in-frame clones only and misses some. The sample contains 450,000 or so clones, around 90% of which appear only once. Sequenced: peripheral blood. The receptor source for this set is a man between 18 and 29 years old with COVID-19, enrolled during active disease. The CDR3 runs from the conserved cysteine through the conserved F or W. D genes are given only for firm matches. Clone size is given for some rows only: seen once, a few or many times, or a class if the clone is expanded.

j_call d_call clone_size v_call cdr3_aa cdr3_nt
TRBJ2-1 TRBD2 - TRBV6-5 CASSLFKAGGPNEQFF TGTGCCAGCAGTTTATTTAAAGCGGGAGGGCCCAATGAGCAGTTCTTC
TRBJ2-3 TRBD2 few TRBV10-2 CASSGTSGGDTQYF TGCGCCAGCAGTGGTACTAGCGGCGGGGATACGCAGTATTTT
TRBJ2-7 TRBD2 - TRBV5-4 CASSLSGANYEQYF TGTGCCAGCAGCTTGAGCGGGGCTAACTACGAGCAGTACTTC
TRBJ2-7 - - TRBV5-5 CASSLRDSYEQYF TGTGCCAGCAGCCTGCGTGACAGCTACGAGCAGTACTTC
TRBJ2-1 TRBD2 - TRBV3-1/TRBV3-2 CASSQLSGGYNEQFF TGTGCCAGCAGCCAATTGAGCGGGGGGTACAATGAGCAGTTCTTC
TRBJ1-2 TRBD1 - TRBV6-6 CASRYDRAAGYTF TGTGCCAGCAGGTACGACAGGGCCGCGGGCTACACCTTC
TRBJ1-2 - - TRBV3-1/TRBV3-2 CASSQNSGNYPIYGYTF TGTGCCAGCAGCCAAAACTCGGGTAATTACCCCATCTATGGCTACACCTTC
TRBJ2-3 TRBD1 - TRBV6-5 CASSLQGETDTQYF TGTGCCAGCAGCTTACAGGGGGAAACAGATACGCAGTATTTT
TRBJ1-2 - - TRBV11-2 CASSTSRPGIDGYTF TGTGCCAGCAGCACCAGTCGACCCGGGATCGATGGCTACACCTTC
TRBJ2-5 TRBD2 - TRBV5-5 CASSMTSGGHGAQYF TGTGCCAGCAGCATGACTAGCGGGGGACATGGGGCCCAGTACTTC
TRBJ1-6 TRBD1 - TRBV5-4 CASSFNDRVQGSPLHF TGTGCCAGCAGCTTTAATGACAGGGTGCAGGGATCACCCCTCCACTTT
TRBJ1-2 TRBD1 - TRBV20-1 CSAPGGSGYTF TGCAGTGCACCAGGGGGTTCGGGCTACACCTTC
TRBJ2-1 TRBD1 - TRBV6-5 CASRGTGGVDEQFF TGTGCCAGCAGAGGGACAGGGGGTGTCGATGAGCAGTTCTTC
TRBJ2-3 - - TRBV4-1 CASSHPVGDNTDTQYF TGCGCCAGCAGCCACCCAGTGGGGGACAACACAGATACGCAGTATTTT
TRBJ2-6 - - TRBV6-5 CASSYEESSGANVLTF TGTGCCAGCAGTTACGAGGAGAGCTCTGGGGCCAACGTCCTGACTTTC
TRBJ2-7 - - TRBV6-5 CASSRDSLGQYF TGTGCCAGCAGTCGGGACTCACTGGGGCAGTACTTC